This T cell receptor (beta chain) was recorded in a study of beta chain features in type 1 diabetes. Study summary: Cell yields, gender and age were comparable in patients and healthy donors.

V lost 4 bases, J lost 2 bases, and 3 bases stayed unmatched. The CDR3 contains 14 residues. The whole isolated RNA underwent reverse transcription, so sequencing captured expressed TCRB transcripts. Some clones are missing from TCRdb's copy, which holds only in-frame ones; the method was immunoSEQ multiplex PCR. The sample lists about 150,000 clones, more than 9% occurring once. Sorted CD4+ subsets: naive, central memory, regulatory, stem cell-like memory (CD45RO/CCR7/CD25/CD127/CD95/CD27 panel). The receptor's source is a man aged 18 to 35 in good health. The chain employs TRBV5-3 and TRBJ1-5, with TRBD1 identical over 7 bases. TRBV5-3 is classed as an ORF, of uncertain function. Sequenced input: naive CD4+ T cells from blood. CDR3 protein: CARSGDRGNQPQHF. The CDR3 bases are TGTGCCAGAAGCGGAGACAGGGGCAATCAGCCCCAGCATTTT.